This T cell receptor (beta chain) is from a study of blood T cells in healthy people across ages. This CDR3 has 14 residues. Between the trimmed V and J ends, which lost 1 base and 6 bases, there was a span of 10 bases. Findings and limits, study-wide: With age, beta diversity per million T cells declined roughly linearly, significantly by approximately 40. Greater diversity and more naive CD4+ cells were seen in long-lived donors than in aged donors.

This clonotype was counted between two and nine times. Its antigen is not identified. All donors came from Russia, were Caucasian and healthy, and spanned ages roughly 6 to 95. The extraction recovered at least 5.5 micrograms of total RNA per sample. A sample-barcoded 5' primer and a J-beta primer mix were used in a second PCR of roughly 7 to 12 cycles. From the 5' RACE reads, TCRdb called clonotypes with MiXCR, one entry per CDR3 protein. The table records roughly 800,000 distinct CDR3 sequences, more than 45% of them present only once. The material sequenced was blood. J is TRBJ2-1 and V is TRBV12-3 or TRBV12-4; possibly TRBD2 for D (6 bases). This clonotype was sampled from a man aged 30 to 45 in good health. CDR3 amino acids: CASSLVGSGNEQFF. CDR3 DNA sequence: TGTGCCAGCAGTTTAGTAGGTAGCGGCAATGAGCAGTTCTTC.